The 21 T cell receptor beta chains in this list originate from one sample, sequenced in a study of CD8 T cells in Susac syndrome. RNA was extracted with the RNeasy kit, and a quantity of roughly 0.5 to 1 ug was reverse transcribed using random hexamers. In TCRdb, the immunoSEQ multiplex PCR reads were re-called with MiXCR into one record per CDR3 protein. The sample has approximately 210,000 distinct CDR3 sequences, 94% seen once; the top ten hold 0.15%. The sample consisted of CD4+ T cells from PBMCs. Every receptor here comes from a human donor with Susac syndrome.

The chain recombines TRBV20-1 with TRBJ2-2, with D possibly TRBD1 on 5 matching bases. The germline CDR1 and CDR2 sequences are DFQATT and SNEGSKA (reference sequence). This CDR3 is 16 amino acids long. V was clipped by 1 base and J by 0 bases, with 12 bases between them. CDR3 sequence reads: CSARGGVSSNTGELFF. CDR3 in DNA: TGCAGTGCTAGAGGGGGCGTAAGTTCGAACACCGGGGAGCTGTTTTTT.

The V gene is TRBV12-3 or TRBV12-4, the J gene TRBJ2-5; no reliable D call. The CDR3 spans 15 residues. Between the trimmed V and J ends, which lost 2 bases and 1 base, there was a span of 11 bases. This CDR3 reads CASSLTLQSQETQYF. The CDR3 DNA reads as TGTGCCAGCAGTTTAACCTTACAGAGCCAAGAGACCCAGTACTTC.

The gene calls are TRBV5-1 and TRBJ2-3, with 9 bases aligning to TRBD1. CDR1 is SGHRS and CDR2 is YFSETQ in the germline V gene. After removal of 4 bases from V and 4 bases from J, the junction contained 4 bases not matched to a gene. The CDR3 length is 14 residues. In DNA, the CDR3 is TGCGCCAGCAGCATAGGACAGGGGTCAGATACGCAGTATTTT. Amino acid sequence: CASSIGQGSDTQYF.

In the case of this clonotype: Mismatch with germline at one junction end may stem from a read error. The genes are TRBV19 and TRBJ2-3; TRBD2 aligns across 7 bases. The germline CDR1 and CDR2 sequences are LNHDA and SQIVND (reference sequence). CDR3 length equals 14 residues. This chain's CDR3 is CASSIAGGTDTQYF. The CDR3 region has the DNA TGTGCCAGTAGCATAGCGGGCGGCACAGATACGCAGTATTTT.

CDR3: CAWTSGGLGTQYF. In DNA, the CDR3 is TGTGCCTGGACTAGCGGGGGGCTCGGTACGCAGTATTTT. The J gene is TRBJ2-3, the V gene TRBV30, with 11 bases aligning to TRBD2. This CDR3 contains 13 residues. Germline trimming cut 4 bases from V and 8 bases from J; bases unmatched to any gene: 5. CDR1 and CDR2 (germline): GTSNPN, SVGIG (reference sequence).

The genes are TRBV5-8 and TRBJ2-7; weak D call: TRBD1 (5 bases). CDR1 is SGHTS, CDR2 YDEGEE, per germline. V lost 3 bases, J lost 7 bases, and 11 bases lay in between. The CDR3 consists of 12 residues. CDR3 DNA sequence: TGTGCCAGCAGCTCCTCAGGGCGGGAGCAGTACTTC. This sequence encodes CASSSSGREQYF.

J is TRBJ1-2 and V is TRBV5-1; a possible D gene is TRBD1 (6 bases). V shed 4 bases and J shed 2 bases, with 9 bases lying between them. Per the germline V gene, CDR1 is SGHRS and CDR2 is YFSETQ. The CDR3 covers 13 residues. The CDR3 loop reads CASSQGQNYGYTF. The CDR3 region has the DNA TGCGCCAGCAGCCAAGGACAGAACTATGGCTACACCTTC.

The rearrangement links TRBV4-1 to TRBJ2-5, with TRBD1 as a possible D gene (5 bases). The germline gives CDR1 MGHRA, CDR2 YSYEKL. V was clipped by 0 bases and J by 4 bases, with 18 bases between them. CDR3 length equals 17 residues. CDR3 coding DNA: TGCGCCAGCAGCCAAGAGGTCACAGGACCCCATCTAGAGACCCAGTACTTC. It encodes CASSQEVTGPHLETQYF.

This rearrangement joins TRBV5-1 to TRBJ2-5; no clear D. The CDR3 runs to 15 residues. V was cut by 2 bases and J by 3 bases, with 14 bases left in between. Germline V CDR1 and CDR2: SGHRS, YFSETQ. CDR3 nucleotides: TGCGCCAGCAGCTTCGGGCAGCGCCTAGAAGAGACCCAGTACTTC. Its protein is CASSFGQRLEETQYF.

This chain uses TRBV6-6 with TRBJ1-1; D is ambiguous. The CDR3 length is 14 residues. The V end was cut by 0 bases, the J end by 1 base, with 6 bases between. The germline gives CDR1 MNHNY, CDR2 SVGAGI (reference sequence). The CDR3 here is CASSYSEGNTEAFF. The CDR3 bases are TGTGCCAGCAGTTACTCGGAGGGGAACACTGAAGCTTTCTTT.

The DNA of the CDR3 is TGTGCCAGCACCTTGGGGGACCACAAGAACACTGAAGCTTTCTTT. Its translation is CASTLGDHKNTEAFF. The chain employs TRBV7-9 and TRBJ1-1, with D possibly TRBD1 on 5 matching bases. V was shortened by 7 bases and J by 1 base, with 16 bases between the two germline ends. Germline V lookup: CDR1 SEHNR, CDR2 FQNEAQ (reference sequence). CDR3 length: 15 amino acids. Combining the CDR3 with reference TRBV7-9 and TRBJ1-1 gives the whole variable domain DTGVSQNPRHKITKRGQNVTFRCDPISEHNRLYWYRQTLGQGPEFLTYFQNEAQLEKSRLLSDRFSAERPKGSFSTLEIQRTEQGDSAMYLCASTLGDHKNTEAFFGQGTRLTVV.

The CDR3 spells CASSLGPPQNTGELFF. CDR3 DNA: TGTGCCAGCAGCTTAGGACCCCCGCAGAACACCGGGGAGCTGTTTTTT. The chain carries TRBV7-2 and TRBJ2-2; D is unclear. This CDR3 has 16 residues. V lost 1 base, J lost 1 base, and 10 bases lay in between. Looked up from germline, CDR1 is SGHTA and CDR2 is FQGNSA.

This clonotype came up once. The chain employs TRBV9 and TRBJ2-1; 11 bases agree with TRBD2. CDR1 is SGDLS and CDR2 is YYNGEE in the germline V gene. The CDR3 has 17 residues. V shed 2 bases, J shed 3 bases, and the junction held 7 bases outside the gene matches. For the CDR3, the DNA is TGTGCCAGCAGCGTGGCCGGGACTAGCGGTTTCTACAATGAGCAGTTCTTC. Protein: CASSVAGTSGFYNEQFF.

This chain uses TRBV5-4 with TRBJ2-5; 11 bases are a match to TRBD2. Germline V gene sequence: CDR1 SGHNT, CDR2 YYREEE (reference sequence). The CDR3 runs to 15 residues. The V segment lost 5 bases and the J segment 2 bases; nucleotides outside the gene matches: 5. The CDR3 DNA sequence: TGTGCCAGCAGTGGACTAGCGGGTGGGCAAGAGACCCAGTACTTC. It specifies CASSGLAGGQETQYF.

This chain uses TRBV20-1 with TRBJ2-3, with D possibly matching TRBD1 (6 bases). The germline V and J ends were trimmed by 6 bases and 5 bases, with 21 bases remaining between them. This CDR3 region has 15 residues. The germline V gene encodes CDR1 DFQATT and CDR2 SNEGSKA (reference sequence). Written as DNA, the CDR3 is TGCAGTGCCACTCCGGGCTACAGGGAGATAGATACGCAGTATTTT. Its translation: CSATPGYREIDTQYF.

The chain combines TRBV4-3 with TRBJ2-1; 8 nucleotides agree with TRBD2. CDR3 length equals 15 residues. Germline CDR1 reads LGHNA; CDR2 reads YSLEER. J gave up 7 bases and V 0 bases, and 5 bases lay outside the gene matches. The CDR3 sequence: CASSQEIRGGNEQFF. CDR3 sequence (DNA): TGCGCCAGCAGCCAAGAAATACGGGGGGGGAATGAGCAGTTCTTC.

This CDR3 reads CASSLQGIGGHGYTF. CDR3 DNA sequence: TGTGCCAGCAGCTTACAGGGAATTGGGGGGCATGGCTACACCTTC. This rearrangement joins TRBV7-2 to TRBJ1-2; the D gene is possibly TRBD1 (6 bases). Deletions cut 2 bases from V and 6 bases from J, with 16 bases between. Germline V gene data show CDR1 as SGHTA and CDR2 as FQGNSA. This CDR3 has 15 residues. Combining the CDR3 with reference TRBV7-2 and TRBJ1-2 gives the whole variable domain GAGVSQSPSNKVTEKGKDVELRCDPISGHTALYWYRQSLGQGLEFLIYFQGNSAPDKSGLPSDRFSAERTGGSVSTLTIQRTQQEDSAVYLCASSLQGIGGHGYTFGSGTRLTVV.

The CDR3 sequence is CSASANTEAFF. The CDR3, as DNA: TGCAGTGCTAGCGCCAACACTGAAGCTTTCTTT. The V and J genes are TRBV20-1 and TRBJ1-1, with D uncertain. Trimming left V 3 bases short and J 2 bases short, with 4 bases between. The CDR3 has 11 residues. The V gene's germline CDR1 is DFQATT and CDR2 SNEGSKA (reference sequence).

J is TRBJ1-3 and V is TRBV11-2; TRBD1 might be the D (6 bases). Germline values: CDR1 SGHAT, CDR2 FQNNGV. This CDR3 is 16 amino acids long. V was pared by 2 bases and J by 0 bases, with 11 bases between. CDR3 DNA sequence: TGTGCCAGCAGCTTAATAACAGGGAGCTCTGGAAACACCATATATTTT. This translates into CASSLITGSSGNTIYF. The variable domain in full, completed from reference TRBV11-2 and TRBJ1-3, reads EAGVAQSPRYKIIEKRQSVAFWCNPISGHATLYWYQQILGQGPKLLIQFQNNGVVDDSQLPKDRFSAERLKGVDSTLKIQPAKLEDSAVYLCASSLITGSSGNTIYFGEGSWLTVV.

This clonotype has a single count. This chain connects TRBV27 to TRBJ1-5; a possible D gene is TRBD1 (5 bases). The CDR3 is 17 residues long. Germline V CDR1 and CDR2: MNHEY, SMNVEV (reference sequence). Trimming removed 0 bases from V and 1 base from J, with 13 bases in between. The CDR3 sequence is CASSLSGDPRSNQPQHF. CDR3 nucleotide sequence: TGTGCCAGCAGTTTATCGGGGGACCCTCGGAGCAATCAGCCCCAGCATTTT.

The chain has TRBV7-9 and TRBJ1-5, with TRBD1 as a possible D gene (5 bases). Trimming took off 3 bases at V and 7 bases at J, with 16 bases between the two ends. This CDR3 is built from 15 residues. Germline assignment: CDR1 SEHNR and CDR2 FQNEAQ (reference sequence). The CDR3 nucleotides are TGTGCCAGCAGCTTCGGGGCGGGTGTCGGACAGCCCCAGCATTTT. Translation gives CASSFGAGVGQPQHF.